A single T cell receptor (beta chain) is shown here with its context. The data belong to a study of OX40 agonist ivuxolimab in advanced cancers. For the study at large: Patients with prior anti-PD-1, anti-PD-L1 or anti-CTLA-4 therapy were eligible; less than 50% had some.

Profiled with immunoSEQ multiplex PCR; TCRdb holds only in-frame clones, not every one. Of 70,000 to 90,000 clones in the sample, roughly 83% were seen once. This TCR was sampled from an adult with an advanced solid tumor such as melanoma, head and neck, liver or kidney cancer. Sequencing used CD4+ or CD8+ T cells sorted from blood, obtained in a trial of the OX40 agonist ivuxolimab.

For the CDR3, the DNA is TGTGCCAGCAGCTTAGGGGGTTATGGGGGAGCTTTCTTT. Translating it yields CASSLGGYGGAFF. The chain has TRBV7-2 and TRBJ1-1; tentative D call: TRBD1 (5 bases). The length of the CDR3 is 13 residues. Trimming stripped 1 base from V and 10 bases from J, with 13 bases between. From germline, CDR1 is SGHTA and CDR2 FQGNSA.